This T cell receptor beta chain was sequenced during a study of T-cell memory formation after mild COVID-19. The CDR3 covers 14 residues. The ends were cut back, 2 bases at V and 7 bases at J, with 12 bases in the middle. The germline V gene encodes CDR1 MNHEY and CDR2 SVGAGI. TCRdb recomputed calls from the 5' RACE reads with MiXCR, one row per CDR3 protein. The table has 280,000 or so distinct CDR3 sequences, roughly 18% seen once. This clonotype originated in a young man who had mild COVID-19 (a few samples of this study predate the infection). Cell type and time point are not known. V is TRBV6-5 and J is TRBJ2-1; D is perhaps TRBD1 (6 bases). The sequenced sample consisted of PBMCs or a T cell subset sorted from them (not recorded which). The DNA for the CDR3 is TGTGCCAGCAGTTACCGAGTACAGGGTAATGAGCAGTTCTTC. Protein: CASSYRVQGNEQFF.